This record looks at one TCR beta chain sequence and its context. This sample was taken from a study of OX40 agonist ivuxolimab in advanced cancers. In the study overall: Enrollees could have had prior anti-PD-1, anti-PD-L1 or anti-CTLA-4 therapy, which 40% to 45% had received.

Prior autoimmune disease or systemic immunosuppression barred patients. Baseline was the first blood sampling point, followed by cycle 4 day 1 and cycle 7 day 1. Trimming removed 1 base at V and 0 bases at J, with 3 bases between. The CDR3 runs to 13 residues. CDR1 and CDR2 (germline): LNHDA, SQIVND (reference sequence). Sequencing was performed with immunoSEQ multiplex PCR; in TCRdb, only in-frame clones are kept and a portion is missing. The data contain 50,000 to 75,000 clones, roughly nine tenths of them singletons. This clonotype was sampled from an adult with an advanced solid tumor such as melanoma, head and neck, liver or kidney cancer. Source: CD4+ or CD8+ T cells sorted from blood, taken in a trial of the OX40 agonist ivuxolimab. This sequence joins TRBV19 and TRBJ1-1; D unclear. The CDR3 here is CASSIALNTEAFF. CDR3 coding DNA: TGTGCCAGTAGTATAGCCTTGAACACTGAAGCTTTCTTT. Looking up the rest from reference TRBV19 and TRBJ1-1 gives the full variable domain: DGGITQSPKYLFRKEGQNVTLSCEQNLNHDAMYWYRQDPGQGLRLIYYSQIVNDFQKGDIAEGYSVSREKKESFPLTVTSAQKNPTAFYLCASSIALNTEAFFGQGTRLTVV.